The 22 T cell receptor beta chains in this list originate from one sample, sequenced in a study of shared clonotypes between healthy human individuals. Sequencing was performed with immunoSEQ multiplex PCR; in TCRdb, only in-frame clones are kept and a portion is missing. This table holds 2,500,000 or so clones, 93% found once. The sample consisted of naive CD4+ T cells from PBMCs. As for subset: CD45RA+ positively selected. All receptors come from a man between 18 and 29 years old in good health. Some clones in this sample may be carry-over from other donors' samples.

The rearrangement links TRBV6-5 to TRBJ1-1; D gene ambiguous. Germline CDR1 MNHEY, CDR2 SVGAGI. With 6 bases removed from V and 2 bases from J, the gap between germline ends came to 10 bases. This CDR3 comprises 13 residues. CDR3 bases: TGTGCCAGCAGAGCCGGACCTAACACTGAAGCTTTCTTT. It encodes CASRAGPNTEAFF.

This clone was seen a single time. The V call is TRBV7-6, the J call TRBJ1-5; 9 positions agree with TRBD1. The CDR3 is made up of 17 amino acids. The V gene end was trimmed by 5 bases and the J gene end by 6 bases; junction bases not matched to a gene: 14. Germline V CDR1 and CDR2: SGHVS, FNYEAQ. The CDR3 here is CASSLSASGQGGQPQHF. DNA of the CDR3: TGTGCCAGCAGCCTTAGCGCGTCGGGACAGGGCGGTCAGCCCCAGCATTTT. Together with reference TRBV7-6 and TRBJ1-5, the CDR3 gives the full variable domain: GAGVSQSPRYKVTKRGQDVALRCDPISGHVSLYWYRQALGQGPEFLTYFNYEAQQDKSGLPNDRFSAERPEGSISTLTIQRTEQRDSAMYRCASSLSASGQGGQPQHFGDGTRLSIL.

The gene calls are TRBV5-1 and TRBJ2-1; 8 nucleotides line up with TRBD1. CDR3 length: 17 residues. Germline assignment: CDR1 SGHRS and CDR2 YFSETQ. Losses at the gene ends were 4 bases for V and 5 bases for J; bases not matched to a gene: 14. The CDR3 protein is CASSRGQGQRGNNEQFF. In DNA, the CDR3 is TGCGCCAGCAGCCGAGGACAGGGACAAAGGGGGAACAATGAGCAGTTCTTC.

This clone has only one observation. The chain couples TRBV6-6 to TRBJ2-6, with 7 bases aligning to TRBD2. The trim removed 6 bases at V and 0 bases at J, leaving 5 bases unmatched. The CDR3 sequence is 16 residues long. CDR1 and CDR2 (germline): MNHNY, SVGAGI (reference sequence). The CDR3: CASRRRGSSGANVLTF. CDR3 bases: TGTGCCAGCAGAAGGCGGGGGAGCTCTGGGGCCAACGTCCTGACTTTC.

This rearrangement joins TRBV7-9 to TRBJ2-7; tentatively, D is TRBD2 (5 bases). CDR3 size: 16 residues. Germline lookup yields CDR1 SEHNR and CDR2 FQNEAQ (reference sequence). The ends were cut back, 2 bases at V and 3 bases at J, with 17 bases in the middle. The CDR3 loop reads CASSLSGIRSRYEQYF. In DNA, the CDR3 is TGTGCCAGCAGCTTAAGCGGCATCCGGAGCCGCTACGAGCAGTACTTC.

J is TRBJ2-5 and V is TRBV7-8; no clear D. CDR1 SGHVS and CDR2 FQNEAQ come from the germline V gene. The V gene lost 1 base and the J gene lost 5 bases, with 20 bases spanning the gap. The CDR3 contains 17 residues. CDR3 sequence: CASSLGNTIVFIETQYF. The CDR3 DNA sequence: TGTGCCAGCAGCTTAGGAAACACCATTGTCTTCATTGAGACCCAGTACTTC.

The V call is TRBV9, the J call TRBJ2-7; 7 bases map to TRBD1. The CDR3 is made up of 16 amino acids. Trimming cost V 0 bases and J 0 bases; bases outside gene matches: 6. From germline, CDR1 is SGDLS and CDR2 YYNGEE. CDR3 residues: CASSVEGAGLSYEQYF. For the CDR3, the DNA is TGTGCCAGCAGCGTAGAGGGGGCGGGCCTCTCCTACGAGCAGTACTTC.

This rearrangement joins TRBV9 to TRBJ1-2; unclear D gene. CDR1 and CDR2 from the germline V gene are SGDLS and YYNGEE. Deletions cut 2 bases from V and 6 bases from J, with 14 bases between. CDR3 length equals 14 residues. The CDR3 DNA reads TGTGCCAGCAGCGTCCTAGGCGGGTCTGATGGCTACACCTTC. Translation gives CASSVLGGSDGYTF.

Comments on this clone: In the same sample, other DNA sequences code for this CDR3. The CDR3 DNA reads as TGCGCCAGCAGCTTGGAGGTCAGCTCCTACAATGAGCAGTTCTTC. Its translation is CASSLEVSSYNEQFF. The rearrangement links TRBV5-1 to TRBJ2-1; no reliable D call. The CDR3 runs 15 residues. Trimming shortened V by 0 bases and J by 0 bases, and 7 bases separated the two germline ends. CDR1 is SGHRS and CDR2 is YFSETQ in the germline V gene.

Here the CDR3 DNA reads TGTGCCAGCAGCTTATCAGGGGGAGCCGCTAACGAGCAGTACTTC. This encodes CASSLSGGAANEQYF. The chain combines TRBV7-3 with TRBJ2-7; 7 nucleotides agree with TRBD1. There are 15 residues in the CDR3. Looked up from germline, CDR1 is SGHTA and CDR2 is FQGTGA. J was trimmed by 5 bases and V by 2 bases; bases with no gene match: 9.

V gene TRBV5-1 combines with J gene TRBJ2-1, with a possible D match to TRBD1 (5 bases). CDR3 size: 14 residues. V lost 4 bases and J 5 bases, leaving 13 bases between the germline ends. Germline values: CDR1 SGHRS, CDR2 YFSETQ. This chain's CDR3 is CASSGDRSNNEQFF. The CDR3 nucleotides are TGCGCCAGCAGCGGCGACAGATCAAACAATGAGCAGTTCTTC.

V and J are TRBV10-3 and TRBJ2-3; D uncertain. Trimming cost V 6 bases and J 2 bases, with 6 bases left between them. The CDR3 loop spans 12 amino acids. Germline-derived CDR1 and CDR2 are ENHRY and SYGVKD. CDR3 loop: CAIRDLTDTQYF. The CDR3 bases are TGTGCCATCAGGGACCTCACAGATACGCAGTATTTT.

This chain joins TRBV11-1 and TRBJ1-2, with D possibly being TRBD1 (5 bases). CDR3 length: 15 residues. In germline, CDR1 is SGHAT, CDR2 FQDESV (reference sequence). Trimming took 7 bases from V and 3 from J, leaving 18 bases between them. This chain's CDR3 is CASTPGASLHYGYTF. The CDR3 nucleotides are TGTGCCAGCACCCCCGGGGCTTCGCTTCACTATGGCTACACCTTC.

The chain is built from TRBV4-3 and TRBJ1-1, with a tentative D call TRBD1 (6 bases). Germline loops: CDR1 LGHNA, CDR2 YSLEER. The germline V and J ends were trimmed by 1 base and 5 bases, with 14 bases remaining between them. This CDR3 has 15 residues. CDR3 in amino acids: CASSQGDFRGTEAFF. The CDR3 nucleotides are TGCGCCAGCAGCCAAGGGGACTTCAGGGGAACTGAAGCTTTCTTT.

Here the CDR3 reads CAIRRMEGGEQYF. The CDR3 coding sequence is TGTGCCATCAGACGGATGGAGGGGGGCGAGCAGTACTTC. The genes are TRBV10-3 and TRBJ2-7, with D possibly being TRBD1 or TRBD2 (6 bases each). V dropped 6 bases and J dropped 6 bases, with 15 bases sitting between them. This CDR3 is 13 amino acids long. Germline loops: CDR1 ENHRY, CDR2 SYGVKD.

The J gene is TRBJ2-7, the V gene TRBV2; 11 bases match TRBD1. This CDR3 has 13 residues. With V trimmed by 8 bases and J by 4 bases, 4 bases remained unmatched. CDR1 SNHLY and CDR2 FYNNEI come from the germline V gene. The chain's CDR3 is CASSDRGLYEQYF. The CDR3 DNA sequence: TGTGCCAGCTCGGACAGGGGGCTTTACGAGCAGTACTTC.

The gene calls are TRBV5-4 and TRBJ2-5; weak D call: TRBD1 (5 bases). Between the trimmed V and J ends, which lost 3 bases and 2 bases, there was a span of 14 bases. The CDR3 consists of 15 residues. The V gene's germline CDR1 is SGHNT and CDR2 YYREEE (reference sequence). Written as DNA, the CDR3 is TGTGCCAGCAGCTCTTCGCCCGCAGGGCAAGAGACCCAGTACTTC. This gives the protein CASSSSPAGQETQYF.

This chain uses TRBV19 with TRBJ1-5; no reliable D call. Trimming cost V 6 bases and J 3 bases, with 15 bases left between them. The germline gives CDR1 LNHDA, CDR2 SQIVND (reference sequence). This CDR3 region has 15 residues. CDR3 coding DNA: TGTGCCAGTAGCAGAAGGCGTGGGCCCAATCAGCCCCAGCATTTT. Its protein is CASSRRRGPNQPQHF.

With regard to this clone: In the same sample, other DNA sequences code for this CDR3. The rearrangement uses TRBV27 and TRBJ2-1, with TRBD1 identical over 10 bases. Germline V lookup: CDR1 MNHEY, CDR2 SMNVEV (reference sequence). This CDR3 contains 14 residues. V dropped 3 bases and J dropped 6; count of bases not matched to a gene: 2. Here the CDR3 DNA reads TGTGCCAGCAGTTTGAGGGACAGGGGCAATGAGCAGTTCTTC. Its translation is CASSLRDRGNEQFF.

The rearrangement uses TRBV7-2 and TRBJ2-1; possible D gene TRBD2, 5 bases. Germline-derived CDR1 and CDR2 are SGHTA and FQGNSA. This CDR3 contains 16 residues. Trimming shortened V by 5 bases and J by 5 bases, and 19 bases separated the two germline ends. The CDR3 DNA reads TGTGCCAGCAGCATCTACCGGGGTTCGATTAACAATGAGCAGTTCTTC. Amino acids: CASSIYRGSINNEQFF. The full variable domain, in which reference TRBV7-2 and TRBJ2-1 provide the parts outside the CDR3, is GAGVSQSPSNKVTEKGKDVELRCDPISGHTALYWYRQSLGQGLEFLIYFQGNSAPDKSGLPSDRFSAERTGGSVSTLTIQRTQQEDSAVYLCASSIYRGSINNEQFFGPGTRLTVL.

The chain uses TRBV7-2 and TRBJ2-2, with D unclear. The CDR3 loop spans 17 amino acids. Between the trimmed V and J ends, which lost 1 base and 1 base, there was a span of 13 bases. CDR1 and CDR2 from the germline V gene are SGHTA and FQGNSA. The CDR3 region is CASSLGPTSRNTGELFF. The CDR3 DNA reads TGTGCCAGCAGCTTAGGTCCCACGAGTAGGAACACCGGGGAGCTGTTTTTT.

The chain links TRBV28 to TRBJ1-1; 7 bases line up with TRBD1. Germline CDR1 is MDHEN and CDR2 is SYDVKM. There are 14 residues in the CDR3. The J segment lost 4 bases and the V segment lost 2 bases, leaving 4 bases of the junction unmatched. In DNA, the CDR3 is TGTGCCAGCAGTTTAACAGGGGCGGGCACTGAAGCTTTCTTT. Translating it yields CASSLTGAGTEAFF.